The rows below give T cell receptor beta chains drawn from one sample of a study of cytomegalovirus exposure and HLA in healthy donors. Produced via immunoSEQ multiplex PCR; TCRdb's table is partial and in-frame only. The table has 150,000 or so clones, over 70% seen once. Sequenced: PBMCs. These receptor sequences come from a man aged 30 to 45 in good health and CMV-seronegative. CDR3s include the opening cysteine and the closing phenylalanine or tryptophan. Fields, in order: D gene, clone size, V gene, J gene, CDR3 protein, CDR3 DNA. A D gene is named only where the DNA matches it firmly. Some rows mark clone size as missing; the rest say once, few, many or name a class of expanded clone.

d_gene: -
abundance: once
v_gene: TRBV9
j_gene: TRBJ1-4
CDR3aa: CASSLGGANEKLFF
CDR3nt: TGTGCCAGCAGCCTGGGGGGAGCTAATGAAAAACTGTTTTTT

d_gene: -
abundance: -
v_gene: TRBV6-1
j_gene: TRBJ2-5
CDR3aa: CASTGWGSGTQYF
CDR3nt: TGTGCCAGCACTGGGTGGGGAAGCGGGACCCAGTACTTC

d_gene: -
abundance: once
v_gene: TRBV7-6
j_gene: TRBJ1-5
CDR3aa: CASSLQGSGNQPQNF
CDR3nt: TGTGCCAGCAGCTTACAGGGGTCCGGTAATCAGCCCCAGAATTTT

d_gene: -
abundance: once
v_gene: TRBV29-1
j_gene: TRBJ2-3
CDR3aa: CSVEYQSGSRTDTQYF
CDR3nt: TGCAGCGTTGAGTACCAAAGCGGGTCCCGCACAGATACGCAGTATTTT

d_gene: TRBD1
abundance: -
v_gene: TRBV4-3
j_gene: TRBJ1-4
CDR3aa: CASSQDGDSRGEKLFF
CDR3nt: TGCGCCAGCAGCCAAGATGGGGACAGTCGCGGAGAAAAACTGTTTTTT

d_gene: -
abundance: -
v_gene: TRBV4-3
j_gene: TRBJ2-2
CDR3aa: CASSQHQGVAANTGELFF
CDR3nt: TGCGCCAGCAGCCAACATCAGGGTGTTGCAGCGAACACCGGGGAGCTGTTTTTT

d_gene: TRBD2
abundance: -
v_gene: TRBV14
j_gene: TRBJ2-4
CDR3aa: CASSQVLNGVAGVSKNIQYF
CDR3nt: TGTGCCAGCAGCCAAGTCCTCAATGGAGTAGCGGGGGTATCAAAAAACATTCAGTACTTC

d_gene: TRBD1
abundance: -
v_gene: TRBV18
j_gene: TRBJ2-3
CDR3aa: CASSSGTGADTQYF
CDR3nt: TGTGCCAGCTCCTCCGGGACAGGGGCAGATACGCAGTATTTT

d_gene: -
abundance: -
v_gene: TRBV9
j_gene: TRBJ1-2
CDR3aa: CASSLSTETNYGYTF
CDR3nt: TGTGCCAGCAGCCTATCTACAGAAACTAACTATGGCTACACCTTC

d_gene: -
abundance: -
v_gene: TRBV6-1
j_gene: TRBJ1-5
CDR3aa: CASSDTGHSNQPQNF
CDR3nt: TGTGCCAGCAGTGACACAGGGCATAGCAATCAGCCCCAGAATTTT

d_gene: TRBD2
abundance: once
v_gene: TRBV5-6
j_gene: TRBJ2-5
CDR3aa: CASRPAGGETQYF
CDR3nt: TGTGCCAGCAGACCAGCGGGGGGTGAGACCCAGTACTTC

d_gene: -
abundance: -
v_gene: TRBV5-4
j_gene: TRBJ1-1
CDR3aa: CASNHGGVNTEAFF
CDR3nt: TGTGCCAGCAATCATGGAGGGGTGAACACTGAAGCTTTCTTT

d_gene: TRBD1
abundance: few
v_gene: TRBV11-2
j_gene: TRBJ2-7
CDR3aa: CASSSSEGQGAGEQYF
CDR3nt: TGTGCCAGCAGCTCTTCGGAGGGTCAGGGGGCGGGAGAGCAGTACTTC

d_gene: -
abundance: -
v_gene: TRBV4-1
j_gene: TRBJ2-1
CDR3aa: CASSRKGTSSSYNEQFF
CDR3nt: TGCGCCAGCAGCCGGAAGGGGACTTCCAGCTCCTACAATGAGCAGTTCTTC

d_gene: TRBD1
abundance: -
v_gene: TRBV9
j_gene: TRBJ2-1
CDR3aa: CASERQGNRNEQFF
CDR3nt: TGTGCCAGTGAGAGACAGGGGAATCGGAATGAGCAGTTCTTC

d_gene: TRBD1
abundance: once
v_gene: TRBV6-5
j_gene: TRBJ2-7
CDR3aa: CASSKDRGSYEQYF
CDR3nt: TGTGCCAGCAGTAAGGACAGGGGATCCTACGAGCAGTACTTC

d_gene: TRBD1
abundance: once
v_gene: TRBV5-1
j_gene: TRBJ2-1
CDR3aa: CASSLGQGNNEQFF
CDR3nt: TGCGCCAGCAGCTTGGGACAGGGAAACAATGAGCAGTTCTTC

d_gene: TRBD2
abundance: few
v_gene: TRBV2
j_gene: TRBJ2-1
CDR3aa: CASSAGDFYNEQFF
CDR3nt: TGTGCCAGCAGCGCGGGGGACTTCTACAATGAGCAGTTCTTC

d_gene: -
abundance: -
v_gene: TRBV9
j_gene: TRBJ1-3
CDR3aa: CASSGTGSSGNTIYF
CDR3nt: TGTGCCAGCAGCGGGACGGGGAGCTCTGGAAACACCATATATTTT

d_gene: TRBD2
abundance: -
v_gene: TRBV11-3
j_gene: TRBJ2-5
CDR3aa: CASSPGTSGGIQETQYF
CDR3nt: TGTGCCAGCAGCCCTGGGACTAGCGGGGGGATCCAAGAGACCCAGTACTTC

d_gene: TRBD2
abundance: -
v_gene: TRBV7-9
j_gene: TRBJ2-1
CDR3aa: CASSLVAGGNEQFF
CDR3nt: TGTGCCAGCAGCTTAGTCGCGGGGGGGAATGAGCAGTTCTTC

d_gene: TRBD1
abundance: -
v_gene: TRBV28
j_gene: TRBJ2-7
CDR3aa: CASSLPRQGAEQYF
CDR3nt: TGTGCCAGCAGTTTGCCTCGACAGGGGGCCGAGCAGTACTTC

d_gene: TRBD2
abundance: -
v_gene: TRBV7-3
j_gene: TRBJ2-1
CDR3aa: CASSFGGSSYNEQFF
CDR3nt: TGTGCCAGCAGCTTCGGGGGGAGCTCCTACAATGAGCAGTTCTTC

d_gene: TRBD1
abundance: once
v_gene: TRBV6-5
j_gene: TRBJ2-7
CDR3aa: CASSYGDRNHF
CDR3nt: TGTGCCAGCAGTTACGGGGACAGAAACCACTTC

d_gene: TRBD1
abundance: -
v_gene: TRBV5-1
j_gene: TRBJ1-1
CDR3aa: CASSLAGTGGNTEAFF
CDR3nt: TGCGCCAGCAGCTTGGCCGGGACAGGGGGAAACACTGAAGCTTTCTTT

d_gene: -
abundance: -
v_gene: TRBV28
j_gene: TRBJ2-5
CDR3aa: CASSLVRGETQYF
CDR3nt: TGTGCCAGCAGTTTAGTCAGGGGAGAGACCCAGTACTTC

d_gene: TRBD2
abundance: once
v_gene: TRBV19
j_gene: TRBJ2-1
CDR3aa: CASSTNLAGGKAEQFF
CDR3nt: TGTGCCAGTAGTACCAACCTAGCGGGGGGGAAGGCTGAGCAGTTCTTC

d_gene: -
abundance: -
v_gene: TRBV7-8
j_gene: TRBJ1-4
CDR3aa: CASSLDFAGSATNEKLFF
CDR3nt: TGTGCCAGCAGCTTAGATTTTGCAGGATCTGCAACTAATGAAAAACTGTTTTTT

d_gene: -
abundance: -
v_gene: TRBV4-2
j_gene: TRBJ1-6
CDR3aa: CASSQVGGYNSPLHF
CDR3nt: TGTGCCAGCAGCCAAGTGGGGGGCTATAATTCACCCCTCCACTTT

d_gene: TRBD2
abundance: few
v_gene: TRBV6-4
j_gene: TRBJ2-3
CDR3aa: CASSTSGGGTDTQYF
CDR3nt: TGTGCCAGCAGTACTAGCGGGGGAGGCACAGATACGCAGTATTTT

d_gene: TRBD2
abundance: -
v_gene: TRBV5-4
j_gene: TRBJ2-7
CDR3aa: CASSPGGGHWDEQYF
CDR3nt: TGTGCCAGCAGTCCCGGGGGGGGCCACTGGGACGAGCAGTACTTC

d_gene: -
abundance: few
v_gene: TRBV2
j_gene: TRBJ1-1
CDR3aa: CASSENGQPNTEAFF
CDR3nt: TGTGCCAGCAGTGAAAATGGGCAACCGAACACTGAAGCTTTCTTT